This T cell receptor beta chain derives from a study of T-cell memory formation after mild COVID-19. Looking at the study overall: Each donor largely had its own TCR clusters.

5'RACE primed at constant segments yielded TCR alpha and TCR beta cDNA libraries bearing sample barcodes and UMIs. Each CDR3 protein is one row after TCRdb ran MiXCR on the 5' RACE reads. Here the sample spans hundreds of thousands of distinct CDR3 sequences, approximately 19% being singletons. Study observations and caveats: CD4+ contracting clones were mainly CM and EM; CD8+ ones, EMRA. Certain responding clones were present in pre-infection memory, suggesting participation of cross-reactive memory.

The V gene's germline CDR1 is SQVTM and CDR2 ANQGSEA. This CDR3 has 18 amino acids. V was pared by 3 bases and J by 0 bases, with 23 bases between. This clonotype was recorded a few times. Antigen specificity is unknown. Material: PBMCs or a T cell subset sorted from them (not recorded which). The chain couples TRBV29-1 to TRBJ1-2; tentatively, D is TRBD1 (5 bases). The TCR comes from an adult woman who had mild COVID-19 (a few samples of this study predate the infection). Cell type and time point are not known. The CDR3 DNA sequence: TGCAGCGTTGACGGACCAAAGGGTGATTGGGGGGCTAACTATGGCTACACCTTC. Translating gives CSVDGPKGDWGANYGYTF.